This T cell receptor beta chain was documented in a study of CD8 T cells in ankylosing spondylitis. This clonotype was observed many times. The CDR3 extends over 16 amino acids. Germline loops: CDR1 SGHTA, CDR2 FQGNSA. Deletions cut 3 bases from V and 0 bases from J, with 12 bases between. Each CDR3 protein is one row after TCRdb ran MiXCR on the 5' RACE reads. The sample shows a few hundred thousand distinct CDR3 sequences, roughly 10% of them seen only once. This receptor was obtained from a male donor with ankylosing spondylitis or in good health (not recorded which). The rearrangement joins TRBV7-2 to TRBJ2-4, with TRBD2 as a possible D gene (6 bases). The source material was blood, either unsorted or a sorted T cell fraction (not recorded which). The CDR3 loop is CASSLGAGLAKNIQYF. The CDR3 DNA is TGTGCCAGCAGCTTGGGAGCGGGTTTAGCCAAAAACATTCAGTACTTC.